This T cell receptor (beta chain) originates from a study of cytomegalovirus exposure and HLA in healthy donors. Study observations and caveats: The authors listed 150 to 200 TCR beta chains as cytomegalovirus-associated. In a later analysis, first-cohort TCR clusters were found to tend to co-occur in the roughly 120 validation repertoires. High sensitivity and specificity were reportedly achieved when the classifier diagnosed cytomegalovirus status.

Data came from immunoSEQ multiplex PCR; TCRdb stores just in-frame clones and leaves some out. Of over 85,000 clones in the sample, 80% to 95% were seen once. The donors were members of the validation cohort, which comprised 90 to 150 subjects and was separate from the first cohort of 666 subjects. For this clone: Its specificity is not known.

V lost 1 base, J lost 3 bases, and 25 bases lay in between. Germline V CDR1 and CDR2: LNHNV, YYDKDF (reference sequence). The CDR3 contains 20 residues. The origin of this receptor is a woman between 25 and 40 years old in good health and CMV-seropositive. The chain is built from TRBV15 and TRBJ1-5, with D possibly matching TRBD1 (6 bases). Sequencing input: PBMCs. DNA for the CDR3: TGTGCCACCAGCAGAGGGTGGACGGTCGGTCGCACAGGGAACAATCAGCCCCAGCATTTT. Translated, it gives CATSRGWTVGRTGNNQPQHF.